These T cell receptor beta chains were read from a single sample in a study of shared clonotypes between healthy human individuals. Some clones are missing from TCRdb's copy, which holds only in-frame ones; the method was immunoSEQ multiplex PCR. The table has around 2.5 million clones, roughly 93% seen once. The sample taken for sequencing was naive CD4+ T cells from PBMCs. The receptors come from a man aged 18-30 years in good health. Some clones in this sample may be carry-over from other donors' samples. Each CDR3 is given with its conserved first and last residue. D genes are given only for firm matches. Some rows mark clone size as missing; the rest say once, few, many or name a class of expanded clone.

v_gene	d_gene	j_gene	abundance	CDR3nt	CDR3aa
TRBV10-1	TRBD2	TRBJ2-5	-	TGCGCCAGCAGTGACGCGACTAGCGGGGTGCAAGAGACCCAGTACTTC	CASSDATSGVQETQYF
TRBV7-9	TRBD2	TRBJ2-7	once	TGTGCCAGCAGCGTAGCGGGAGGGCCTTACGAGCAGTACTTC	CASSVAGGPYEQYF
TRBV7-2	-	TRBJ2-3	-	TGTGCCAGCAGCTTAATACGCCCAGATACGCAGTATTTT	CASSLIRPDTQYF
TRBV5-1	TRBD1	TRBJ1-1	-	TGCGCCAGCAGCTTTCAGGGGGGAACTGAAGCTTTCTTT	CASSFQGGTEAFF
TRBV10-1	-	TRBJ1-2	-	TGCGCCAGCAGGCCCTCTCAGCTGGCCTATGGCTACACCTTC	CASRPSQLAYGYTF
TRBV29-1	-	TRBJ2-3	-	TGCAGCGTTGCCTCCCAGCATGCAGATACGCAGTATTTT	CSVASQHADTQYF
TRBV19	TRBD2	TRBJ2-7	-	TGTGCCAGTAGTATACGCGCTAGCGGGAGGGCCCTCCACGAGCAGTACTTC	CASSIRASGRALHEQYF
TRBV7-2	-	TRBJ2-1	-	TGTGCCAGCAGCGCCCGACAGAGGGACAATGAGCAGTTCTTC	CASSARQRDNEQFF
TRBV7-9	TRBD1	TRBJ1-2	-	TGTGCCAGCAGACCAACAGGGGACTATGGCTACACCTTC	CASRPTGDYGYTF
TRBV28	-	TRBJ2-5	-	TGTGCCAGCAGTACCAGGTGGGGCAGGGAGACCCAGTACTTC	CASSTRWGRETQYF
TRBV7-2	TRBD1	TRBJ2-7	few	TGTGCCAGCAGCTTAGACAGGGGGCACGAGCAGTACTTC	CASSLDRGHEQYF
TRBV7-8	-	TRBJ2-7	-	TGTGCCAGCAGCTTAGCTCGGGTGTCAACCAGCGAGCAGTACTTC	CASSLARVSTSEQYF
TRBV5-4	TRBD2	TRBJ2-7	-	TGTGCCAGCAGCTTGACGGCTAGCGGAACCTACGAGCAGTACTTC	CASSLTASGTYEQYF
TRBV9	TRBD2	TRBJ2-7	-	TGTGCCAGCAGCCTCGGATCTAGCGGGAGGCCTCGGGGGGAGCAGTACTTC	CASSLGSSGRPRGEQYF
TRBV27	-	TRBJ2-1	once	TGTGCCAGCAGCCGTAGGGAGTCGAGGAATGAGCAGTTCTTC	CASSRRESRNEQFF
TRBV6-5	TRBD1	TRBJ2-1	-	TGTGCCAGCAAGACAGGGAGAAATGAGCAGTTCTTC	CASKTGRNEQFF
TRBV4-1	-	TRBJ2-5	-	TGCGCCAGCAGCCCACTAGCCCAGGCGCGAGTGAGGGAGACCCAGTACTTC	CASSPLAQARVRETQYF
TRBV7-2	-	TRBJ1-1	-	TGTGCCAGCAGCTTCCTCCAGGGGATCCACACTGAAGCTTTCTTT	CASSFLQGIHTEAFF
TRBV6-4	TRBD1	TRBJ2-5	-	TGTGCCAGCAGTGACGACAGGGGAGAGACCCAGTACTTC	CASSDDRGETQYF
TRBV14	-	TRBJ2-5	once	TGTGCCAGCAGCCCCGGACACTTCCAAGAGACCCAGTACTTC	CASSPGHFQETQYF
TRBV5-6	-	TRBJ2-7	once	TGTGCCAGCAGCTTGGATGTAGCCTACGAGCAGTACTTC	CASSLDVAYEQYF
TRBV15	TRBD1	TRBJ2-7	-	TGTGCCACCAGCAGAGAGGGACAGGGTTCCTACGAGCAGTACTTC	CATSREGQGSYEQYF
TRBV7-2	-	TRBJ2-7	-	TGTGCCAGCAGCTTAGATAGGGTGGTGCAGTACTTC	CASSLDRVVQYF
TRBV30	TRBD1	TRBJ1-4	-	TGTGCCTGGAGACCCGGGACAGAGGGATCCCGGATACTGTTTTTT	CAWRPGTEGSRILFF
TRBV6-1	TRBD1	TRBJ1-5	-	TGTGCCAGCTCCTCCCGGGACAGTACTCAGCCCCAGCATTTT	CASSSRDSTQPQHF
TRBV18	-	TRBJ2-7	-	TGTGCCAGCTCACTCGAAAGGGGCGAGCAGTACTTC	CASSLERGEQYF
TRBV10-3	-	TRBJ2-3	once	TGTGCCATCAGTGAGGCCTCGAATACGCAGTATTTT	CAISEASNTQYF
TRBV7-2	-	TRBJ1-1	-	TGTGCCAGCAGCTTAGTTGGGAGGGATGCTTTCTTT	CASSLVGRDAFF
TRBV7-2	-	TRBJ2-7	-	TGTGCCAGCAGCCTCGCACGGGCCTACGAGCAGTACTTC	CASSLARAYEQYF
TRBV15	-	TRBJ2-2	-	TGTGCCACCAGCAAACAGCCCATGAACACCGGGGAGCTGTTTTTT	CATSKQPMNTGELFF
TRBV6-1	TRBD1	TRBJ2-2	-	TGTGCCAGCAGTGAGCAGGGGGCGTGGACCGGGGAGCTGTTTTTT	CASSEQGAWTGELFF
TRBV14	TRBD1	TRBJ2-5	once	TGTGCCAGGCCGACAGGGGAAGAGACCCAGTACTTC	CARPTGEETQYF
TRBV9	TRBD2	TRBJ2-2	-	TGTGCCAGCAGCGAACTCTCGGCTAGCGGGACTCCCGGGGAGCTGTTTTTT	CASSELSASGTPGELFF
TRBV6-5	-	TRBJ1-1	-	TGTGCCAGCAGCAGAGACACTGAAGCTTTCTTT	CASSRDTEAFF
TRBV19	TRBD1	TRBJ2-7	-	TGTGCCAGTAGTATAGACGGATCAGGGGGCAAACCTATTTCATACGAGCAGTACTTC	CASSIDGSGGKPISYEQYF
TRBV30	TRBD1	TRBJ2-7	-	TGTGCCTTTCTCCCCCGGACAGGCCACTACGAGCAGTACTTC	CAFLPRTGHYEQYF
TRBV10-3	TRBD1	TRBJ2-7	-	TGTGCCATCAGGGACAGGGGCTACGAGCAGTACTTC	CAIRDRGYEQYF
TRBV29-1	-	TRBJ2-3	-	TGCAGCGTTCTGACAGGTGCAGATACGCAGTATTTT	CSVLTGADTQYF
TRBV11-3	-	TRBJ2-3	-	TGTGCCAGCAGCTCACCCGCCAGCGCGAATACGCAGTATTTT	CASSSPASANTQYF
TRBV6-1	-	TRBJ1-1	-	TGTGCCACAGGGGTATTTCCTGAAGCTTTCTTT	CATGVFPEAFF
TRBV2	TRBD1	TRBJ1-1	-	TGTGCCAGCAGAGTAGGGGGCAGTAACACTGAAGCTTTCTTT	CASRVGGSNTEAFF
TRBV5-4	TRBD2	TRBJ2-3	-	TGTGCCAGCAGCCTGACTAGCGGGGTCTATACGCAGTATTTT	CASSLTSGVYTQYF
TRBV27	-	TRBJ2-7	-	TGTGCCAGCAGTTTGCGGGATCGTAAAGCCTACGAGCAGTACTTC	CASSLRDRKAYEQYF
TRBV7-9	-	TRBJ1-3	-	TGTGCCAGCAGCCCCCGGGGGGGGTCTGGAAACACCATATATTTT	CASSPRGGSGNTIYF
TRBV19	TRBD1	TRBJ2-1	-	TGTGCCAGTAGTCCGCGGACAGGGGGGAGGGATGAGCAGTTCTTC	CASSPRTGGRDEQFF
TRBV19	TRBD1	TRBJ2-7	-	TGTGCCAGTAGTTGGGACAGGGCCTCCTACGAGCAGTACTTC	CASSWDRASYEQYF
TRBV11-2	-	TRBJ2-7	-	TGTGCCAGCAGCTTAAGGGGATGGACGGGTTCCAGGGACGAGCAGTACTTC	CASSLRGWTGSRDEQYF
TRBV11-2	-	TRBJ2-7	-	TGTGCCAGCAGCTTAGATCATCCCTTTATGACAGGCGCCTACGAGCAGTACTTC	CASSLDHPFMTGAYEQYF
TRBV28	TRBD1	TRBJ2-2	-	TGTGCCAGCAGTTTACTGGGGACAGCCACCGGGGAGCTGTTTTTT	CASSLLGTATGELFF
TRBV10-3	-	TRBJ2-2	-	TGTGCCATCAGTGAGCCCGCGAACACCGGGGAGCTGTTTTTT	CAISEPANTGELFF
TRBV6-1	-	TRBJ1-3	-	TGTGCCAGCAGTGGGGACACCTTAGGGTCTGGAAACACCATATATTTT	CASSGDTLGSGNTIYF
TRBV7-2	-	TRBJ2-3	-	TGTGCCAGCAGCTCAGACTGGGGGAGCACAGATACGCAGTATTTT	CASSSDWGSTDTQYF
TRBV10-3	TRBD2	TRBJ2-1	-	TGTGCCATCAGTGGGGCTAGCGGGACCAATGAGCAGTTCTTC	CAISGASGTNEQFF
TRBV5-1	TRBD1	TRBJ2-1	-	TGCGCCAGCAGCCAAACCACAGGGGCCCTCTACAATGAGCAGTTCTTC	CASSQTTGALYNEQFF
TRBV28	-	TRBJ1-2	-	TGTGCCAGCAGTTGGAGAGTGGATGGCTACACCTTC	CASSWRVDGYTF
TRBV29-1	-	TRBJ2-7	-	TGCAGCGTTCGTGGGATATCCTACGAGCAGTACTTC	CSVRGISYEQYF
TRBV9	TRBD2	TRBJ2-3	-	TGTGCCAGCAGCTTCGGGACTAGCCCAGATACGCAGTATTTT	CASSFGTSPDTQYF